This T cell receptor (beta chain) originates from a study of T cell changes during pregnancy in multiple sclerosis. The table came from immunoSEQ multiplex PCR; TCRdb's copy has only in-frame clones and leaves some out. The sample gives 100,000 to 110,000 clones, roughly 90% of which show up once; 1.9% is in the top ten. The TCR was taken from a female donor with multiple sclerosis, enrolled in a pregnancy study. This material consisted of peripheral blood, taken after pregnancy.

DNA for the CDR3: TGTGCCAGCAGCTCCGCCCAGGGTGGAGTGGGCTCCTACAATGAGCAGTTCTTC. This gives the protein CASSSAQGGVGSYNEQFF. The chain combines TRBV7-9 with TRBJ2-1, with D possibly TRBD1 on 5 matching bases. In germline, CDR1 is SEHNR, CDR2 FQNEAQ (reference sequence). The CDR3 contains 18 residues. Trimming took 4 bases from V and 0 from J, leaving 19 bases between them.